The source of this T cell receptor (beta chain) is a study of T-cell reconstitution after alpha-beta-depleted transplantation in children. As it was prepared, the TCRbeta library received unique molecular identifiers. Each CDR3 protein is one row after TCRdb ran MiXCR on the PCR reads. The table shows over 400,000 distinct CDR3 sequences, with over 40% occurring only once. V lost 5 bases to trimming and J lost 5 bases; unmatched junction nucleotides: 6. Germline CDR1 SNHLY, CDR2 FYNNEI. The CDR3 loop spans 14 amino acids. The chain links TRBV2 to TRBJ2-5; 9 positions match TRBD2. This specimen was PBMCs, taken before TCRalphabeta/CD19-depleted stem cell transplant. This receptor was obtained from a girl aged 2-15 years with aplastic anemia, due to receive a stem cell transplant. In nucleotides, the CDR3 is TGTGCCAGCAGTATTTTGAGCGGGAGGGAGACCCAGTACTTC. Amino acids: CASSILSGRETQYF.